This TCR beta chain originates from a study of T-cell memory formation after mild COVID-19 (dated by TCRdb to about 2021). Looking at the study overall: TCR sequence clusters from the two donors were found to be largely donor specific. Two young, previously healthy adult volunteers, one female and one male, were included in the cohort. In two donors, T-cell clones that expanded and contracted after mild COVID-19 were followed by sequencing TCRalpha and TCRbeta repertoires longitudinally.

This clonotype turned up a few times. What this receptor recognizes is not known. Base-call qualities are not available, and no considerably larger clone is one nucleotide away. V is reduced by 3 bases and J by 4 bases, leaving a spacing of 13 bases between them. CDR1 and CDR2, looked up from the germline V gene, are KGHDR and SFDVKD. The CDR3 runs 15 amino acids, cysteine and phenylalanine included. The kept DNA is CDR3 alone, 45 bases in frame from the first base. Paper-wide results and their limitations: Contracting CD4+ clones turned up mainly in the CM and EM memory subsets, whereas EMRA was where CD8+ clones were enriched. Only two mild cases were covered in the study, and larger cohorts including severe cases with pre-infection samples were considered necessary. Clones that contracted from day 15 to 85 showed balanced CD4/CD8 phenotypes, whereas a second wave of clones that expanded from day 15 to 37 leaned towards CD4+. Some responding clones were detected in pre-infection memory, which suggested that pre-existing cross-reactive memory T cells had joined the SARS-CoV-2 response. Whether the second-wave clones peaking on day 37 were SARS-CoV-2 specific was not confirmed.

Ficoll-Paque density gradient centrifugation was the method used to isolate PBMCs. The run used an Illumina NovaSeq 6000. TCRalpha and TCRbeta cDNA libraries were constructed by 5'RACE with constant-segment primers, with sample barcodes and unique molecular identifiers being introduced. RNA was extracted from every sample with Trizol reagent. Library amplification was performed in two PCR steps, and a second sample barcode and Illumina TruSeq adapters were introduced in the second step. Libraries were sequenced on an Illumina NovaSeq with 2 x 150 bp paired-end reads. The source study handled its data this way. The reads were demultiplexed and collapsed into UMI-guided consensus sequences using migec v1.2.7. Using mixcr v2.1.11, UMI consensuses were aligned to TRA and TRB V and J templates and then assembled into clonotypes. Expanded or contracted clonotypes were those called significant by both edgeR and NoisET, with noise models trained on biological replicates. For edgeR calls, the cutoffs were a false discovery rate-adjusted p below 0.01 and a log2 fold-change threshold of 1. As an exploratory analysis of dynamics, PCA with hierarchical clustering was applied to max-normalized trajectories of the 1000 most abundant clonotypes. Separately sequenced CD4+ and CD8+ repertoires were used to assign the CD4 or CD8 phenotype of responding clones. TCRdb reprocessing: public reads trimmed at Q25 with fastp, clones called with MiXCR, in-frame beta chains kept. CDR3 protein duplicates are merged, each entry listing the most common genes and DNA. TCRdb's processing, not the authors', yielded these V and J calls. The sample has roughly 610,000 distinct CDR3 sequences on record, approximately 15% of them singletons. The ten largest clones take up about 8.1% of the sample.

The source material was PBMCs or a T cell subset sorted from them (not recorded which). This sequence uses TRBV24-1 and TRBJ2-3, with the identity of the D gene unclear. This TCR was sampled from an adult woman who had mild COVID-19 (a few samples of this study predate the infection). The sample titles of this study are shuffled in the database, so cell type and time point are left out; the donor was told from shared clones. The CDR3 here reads CATSDPERKPDTQYF. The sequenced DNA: TGTGCCACCAGTGATCCCGAGAGGAAACCAGATACGCAGTATTTT.